The source of this T cell receptor (beta chain) is a study of blood T cell repertoires in COVID-19. Study-wide background: The United States, Italy and Spain were the sources of the acute and convalescent COVID-19 samples.

This clone has more than one count but fewer than ten. The CDR3 has 17 residues. Germline CDR1 reads SGHRS; CDR2 reads YFSETQ. V lost 0 bases and J lost 4; bases outside the gene matches: 9. Clinical history reported by participants formed the basis on which cohorts were assigned. Profiled with immunoSEQ multiplex PCR; TCRdb holds only in-frame clones, not every one. The sample contains 200,000 to 300,000 clones, 87% of which appear only once. This clonotype was sampled from a woman aged 30 to 39 with acute COVID-19. The chain uses TRBV5-1 and TRBJ1-2; 10 positions match TRBD1. Sequences were obtained from PBMCs or T cells enriched from blood (not recorded which). The CDR3 coding sequence is TGCGCCAGCAGCTTGGACTCGGGACAGGGGTTCCTCTATGGCTACACCTTC. Translation gives CASSLDSGQGFLYGYTF.